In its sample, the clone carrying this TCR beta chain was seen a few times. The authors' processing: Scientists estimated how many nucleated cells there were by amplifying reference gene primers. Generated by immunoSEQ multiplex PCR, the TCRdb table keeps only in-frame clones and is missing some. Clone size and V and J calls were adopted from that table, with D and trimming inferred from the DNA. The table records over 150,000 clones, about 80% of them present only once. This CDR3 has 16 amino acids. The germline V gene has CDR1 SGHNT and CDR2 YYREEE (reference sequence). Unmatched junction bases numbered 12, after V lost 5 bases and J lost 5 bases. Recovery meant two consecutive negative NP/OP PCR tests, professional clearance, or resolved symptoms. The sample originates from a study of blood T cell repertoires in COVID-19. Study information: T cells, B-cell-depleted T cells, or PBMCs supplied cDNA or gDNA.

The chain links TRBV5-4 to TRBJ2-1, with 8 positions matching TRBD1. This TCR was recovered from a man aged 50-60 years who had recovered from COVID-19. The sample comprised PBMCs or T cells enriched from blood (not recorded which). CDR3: CASRITPGQENNEQFF. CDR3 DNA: TGTGCCAGCAGGATTACTCCGGGACAGGAAAACAATGAGCAGTTCTTC.